The 14 T cell receptor beta chains below all came from one sample that was sequenced in a study of shared clonotypes between healthy human individuals. CD45RO-negative, CCR7-selected cells formed the naive CD8 fraction, which excluded terminally differentiated effector memory CD45RA+ cells. Repertoires were generated with immunoSEQ multiplex PCR, while TCRdb's copy carries only in-frame clones and drops some. The table shows more than 550,000 clones, with 92% occurring only once. Sequencing used naive CD8+ T cells sorted from blood. Receptors originate from a man under 40 in good health.

The chain links TRBV4-3 to TRBJ2-7; 9 bases map to TRBD2. The CDR3 is 15 residues long. Looked up from germline, CDR1 is LGHNA and CDR2 is YSLEER. The ends lost 3 bases at V and 4 bases at J; junction bases unmatched: 7. CDR3 nucleotides: TGCGCCAGCAGCCATGGGTTGCGGGAGGGGTACGAGCAGTACTTC. Its translation: CASSHGLREGYEQYF.

Details on this clone: This CDR3 is also generated by other DNA sequences in the sample. The V call is TRBV27, the J call TRBJ2-7; 8 bases align to TRBD1. The V gene's germline CDR1 is MNHEY and CDR2 SMNVEV (reference sequence). The CDR3 totals 13 residues. With 4 bases clipped from V and 3 bases from J, the junction kept 2 bases outside the gene matches. This CDR3 is CASSYGQGYEQYF. As DNA, the CDR3 is TGTGCCAGCAGTTACGGACAGGGCTACGAGCAGTACTTC.

This chain joins TRBV7-8 and TRBJ2-5; TRBD2 is a possible D gene (6 bases). The germline V and J ends were trimmed by 6 bases and 2 bases, with 16 bases remaining between them. The CDR3 has 15 residues. Germline V lookup: CDR1 SGHVS, CDR2 FQNEAQ. CDR3 amino acids: CASRQLASPQETQYF. The CDR3 DNA is TGTGCCAGCAGGCAACTAGCTTCCCCACAAGAGACCCAGTACTTC.

The rearrangement uses TRBV10-1 and TRBJ2-7, with D unresolved. There are 11 residues in the CDR3. Germline CDR1 WNHNN, CDR2 SYGVQD (reference sequence). V lost 8 bases to trimming and J lost 7 bases, with 12 bases between them. The CDR3 bases are TGCGCCAGCGAAGGATCTGGGGAGCAGTACTTC. This sequence encodes CASEGSGEQYF.

This clone was counted a single time. The chain couples TRBV27 to TRBJ2-7; TRBD1 might be the D (6 bases). CDR1 and CDR2 (germline): MNHEY, SMNVEV (reference sequence). This CDR3 has 15 amino acids. Trimming took off 2 bases at V and 3 bases at J, with 14 bases between the two ends. The chain's CDR3 is CASSLAWDNSYEQYF. DNA for the CDR3: TGTGCCAGCAGTTTAGCTTGGGACAACAGCTACGAGCAGTACTTC.

The chain combines TRBV27 with TRBJ2-7; 7 nucleotides line up with TRBD2. V gave up 6 bases and J gave up 4 bases; unmatched junction bases: 15. CDR3 size: 16 residues. CDR1 is MNHEY, CDR2 SMNVEV, per germline (reference sequence). In nucleotides, the CDR3 is TGTGCCAGCAGCCCGTCCGCGGGGGTGACGAATTACGAGCAGTACTTC. Its translation is CASSPSAGVTNYEQYF.

The rearrangement uses TRBV15 and TRBJ2-7; a possible D gene is TRBD1 (6 bases). Germline CDR1 is LNHNV and CDR2 is YYDKDF (reference sequence). This CDR3 is built from 16 residues. V lost 3 bases, J lost 0 bases, and 15 bases lay in between. Here the CDR3 DNA reads TGTGCCACCAGCAGTCCCGGACAGCCCGGCTCCTACGAGCAGTACTTC. It codes for CATSSPGQPGSYEQYF.

The chain carries TRBV27 and TRBJ1-2; no firm D call. Per the germline V gene, CDR1 is MNHEY and CDR2 is SMNVEV (reference sequence). V was shortened by 0 bases and J by 4 bases, with 9 bases between the two germline ends. This CDR3 has 14 residues. This chain's CDR3 is CASSLSRLSYGYTF. CDR3 bases: TGTGCCAGCAGTTTATCCAGGTTGAGCTATGGCTACACCTTC.

The chain couples TRBV7-6 to TRBJ2-1, with D possibly being TRBD2 (6 bases). V was shortened by 5 bases and J by 5 bases, with 16 bases between the two germline ends. This CDR3 region has 15 residues. The germline gives CDR1 SGHVS, CDR2 FNYEAQ. This CDR3 is CASSGGGGMNNEQFF. In nucleotides, the CDR3 is TGTGCCAGCAGCGGCGGAGGAGGGATGAACAATGAGCAGTTCTTC.

This clone appeared once. The chain recombines TRBV2 with TRBJ2-7, with TRBD1 as a possible D gene (6 bases). CDR3 length equals 12 residues. Per germline, CDR1 SNHLY and CDR2 FYNNEI. V lost 9 bases to trimming and J lost 2 bases, with 11 bases between them. CDR3 protein: CASQGTAYEQYF. CDR3 in DNA: TGTGCCAGTCAGGGGACCGCCTACGAGCAGTACTTC.

The chain is built from TRBV28 and TRBJ1-5; D not resolved. Trimming removed 1 base from V and 6 bases from J, with 4 bases in between. The germline CDR1 and CDR2 sequences are MDHEN and SYDVKM. This CDR3 region has 12 residues. The CDR3 region is CASSLYGQPQHF. Here the CDR3 DNA reads TGTGCCAGCAGTTTATACGGTCAGCCCCAGCATTTT.

The rearrangement joins TRBV28 to TRBJ2-3, with 7 bases matching TRBD1. The CDR3 spans 14 residues. After removal of 8 bases from V and 1 base from J, the junction contained 6 bases not matched to a gene. Germline assignment: CDR1 MDHEN and CDR2 SYDVKM. The DNA for the CDR3 is TGTGCCAGCGGTAACAGGGGCCGCACAGATACGCAGTATTTT. It yields the protein CASGNRGRTDTQYF. Supplemented by reference TRBV28 and TRBJ2-3, the full variable domain reads DVKVTQSSRYLVKRTGEKVFLECVQDMDHENMFWYRQDPGLGLRLIYFSYDVKMKEKGDIPEGYSVSREKKERFSLILESASTNQTSMYLCASGNRGRTDTQYFGPGTRLTVL.

V gene TRBV6-5 combines with J gene TRBJ2-7; perhaps TRBD2 as D (5 bases). The germline CDR1 and CDR2 sequences are MNHEY and SVGAGI. Trimming stripped 5 bases from V and 1 base from J, with 9 bases between. The CDR3 contains 13 residues. CDR3 sequence: CASSADFSYEQYF. The CDR3 coding sequence is TGTGCCAGCAGTGCGGACTTTTCCTACGAGCAGTACTTC.

This rearrangement joins TRBV27 to TRBJ2-3; weak D call: TRBD2 (5 bases). Germline V lookup: CDR1 MNHEY, CDR2 SMNVEV (reference sequence). Trimming cost V 2 bases and J 7 bases, with 13 bases left between them. CDR3 length equals 14 residues. CDR3 DNA: TGTGCCAGCAGTTTAGCAGTGAGCGGAAATACGCAGTATTTT. Protein product: CASSLAVSGNTQYF.